Listed below are T cell receptor beta chains from one sample, sequenced in a study of blood T cell repertoires in COVID-19. Generated by immunoSEQ multiplex PCR, the TCRdb table keeps only in-frame clones and is missing some. The sample contains about 27,000 clones, roughly nine tenths of which appear only once. Sequencing was carried out using peripheral blood. The receptor source for this set is a human donor with active COVID-19. The donor label of this sample is uncertain. Each CDR3 is given with its conserved first and last residue. D genes are given only for firm matches. Rows may omit the clone size; those that give it use once, few, many or a size class.

cdr3_nt cdr3_aa clone_size j_call d_call v_call
TGTGCCAGCAGTGTACAGGGGGCCGAGACCCAGTACTTC CASSVQGAETQYF - TRBJ2-5 TRBD1 TRBV2
TGTGCCAGCAGCCTGAAATTTAGGTTGGCAGGAGGTTACAATGAGCAGTTCTTC CASSLKFRLAGGYNEQFF - TRBJ2-1 - TRBV7-9
TGTGCCAGCAGCCAAGGGACTAGCGGGAGGCTCAATGAGCAGTTCTTC CASSQGTSGRLNEQFF - TRBJ2-1 TRBD2 TRBV3-1/TRBV3-2
TGTGCCTCCAAGCCGGGTGGAGGTTCCTACGAGCAGTACTTC CASKPGGGSYEQYF few TRBJ2-7 - TRBV6-5
TGTGCCAGCAGCCCCAATACTAGCGGGAGGGAGACCCAGTACTTC CASSPNTSGRETQYF - TRBJ2-5 TRBD2 TRBV2
TGTGCCAGCAGCGTATCCCCAGGCTCTGGAAACACCATATATTTT CASSVSPGSGNTIYF - TRBJ1-3 - TRBV9
TGTGCCAGCAGCTATACTACAGGGTACAATGAGCAGTTCTTC CASSYTTGYNEQFF - TRBJ2-1 - TRBV6-2/TRBV6-3
TGTGCCAGCAGTCCGGGTGGAGGGACTGATTCACCCCTCCACTTT CASSPGGGTDSPLHF - TRBJ1-6 - TRBV27
TGCGCCAGCAGCTCGGGACAGGGATCCTATAATTCACCCCTCCACTTT CASSSGQGSYNSPLHF - TRBJ1-6 TRBD1 TRBV5-1
TGTGCCAGCAGCTTCGACCGTGTAGGGGTGGGCGAGCAGTACTTC CASSFDRVGVGEQYF - TRBJ2-7 - TRBV11-2